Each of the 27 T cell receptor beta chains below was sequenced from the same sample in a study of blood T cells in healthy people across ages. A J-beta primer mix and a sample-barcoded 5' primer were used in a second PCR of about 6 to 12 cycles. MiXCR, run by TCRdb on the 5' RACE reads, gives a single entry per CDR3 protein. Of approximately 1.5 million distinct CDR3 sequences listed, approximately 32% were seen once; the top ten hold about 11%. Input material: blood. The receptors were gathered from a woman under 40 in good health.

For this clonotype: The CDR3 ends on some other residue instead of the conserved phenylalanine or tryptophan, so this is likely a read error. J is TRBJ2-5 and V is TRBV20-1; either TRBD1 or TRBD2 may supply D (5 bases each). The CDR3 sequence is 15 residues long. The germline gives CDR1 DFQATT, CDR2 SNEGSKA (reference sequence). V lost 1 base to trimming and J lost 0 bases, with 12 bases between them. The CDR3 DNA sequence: TGCAGTGCTAGAGCCACGGGACGCCACCAAGAGACCCAGTACTTA. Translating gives CSARATGRHQETQYL.

The CDR3 loop reads CSARDSGTGGAVQAKNIQYF. The CDR3 nucleotides read TGCAGTGCTAGAGATTCCGGGACAGGGGGCGCGGTACAAGCCAAAAACATTCAGTACTTC. The rearrangement uses TRBV20-1 and TRBJ2-4; 12 bases map to TRBD1. The germline V gene encodes CDR1 DFQATT and CDR2 SNEGSKA (reference sequence). The CDR3 extends over 20 amino acids. Losses at the gene ends were 0 bases for V and 0 bases for J; bases not matched to a gene: 12.

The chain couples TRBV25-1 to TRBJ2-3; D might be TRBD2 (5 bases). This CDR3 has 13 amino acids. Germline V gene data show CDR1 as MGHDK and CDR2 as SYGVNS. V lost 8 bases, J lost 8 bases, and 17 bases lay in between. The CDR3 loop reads CASSGPPSGTQYF. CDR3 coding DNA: TGTGCCAGCTCCGGACCCCCGAGCGGTACGCAGTATTTT. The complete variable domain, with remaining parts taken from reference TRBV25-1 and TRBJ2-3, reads EADIYQTPRYLVIGTGKKITLECSQTMGHDKMYWYQQDPGMELHLIHYSYGVNSTEKGDLSSESTVSRIRTEHFPLTLESARPSHTSQYLCASSGPPSGTQYFGPGTRLTVL.

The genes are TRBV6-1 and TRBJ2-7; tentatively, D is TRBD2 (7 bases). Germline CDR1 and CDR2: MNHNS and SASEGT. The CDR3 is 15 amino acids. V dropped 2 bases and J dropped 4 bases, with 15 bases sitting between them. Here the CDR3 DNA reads TGTGCCAGCAGTGAAAGGGGGGGGCTGAATTACGAGCAGTACTTC. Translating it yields CASSERGGLNYEQYF.

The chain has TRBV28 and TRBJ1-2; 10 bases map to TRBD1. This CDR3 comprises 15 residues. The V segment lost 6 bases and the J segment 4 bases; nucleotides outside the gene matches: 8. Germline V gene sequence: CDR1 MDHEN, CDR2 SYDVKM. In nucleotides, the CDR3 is TGTGCCAGCAGCACTGCCCGGGACAGGGGCTATGGCTACACCTTC. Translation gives CASSTARDRGYGYTF.

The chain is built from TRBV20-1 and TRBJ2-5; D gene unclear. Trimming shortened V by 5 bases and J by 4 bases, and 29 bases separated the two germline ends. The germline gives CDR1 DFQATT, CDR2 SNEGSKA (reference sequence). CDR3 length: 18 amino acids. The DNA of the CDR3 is TGCAGTGCTGAGCACCTCACTGGGGAAACGTTGGTTGGAGAGACCCAGTACTTC. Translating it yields CSAEHLTGETLVGETQYF.

The CDR3 DNA reads TGTGCCAGCAGCAGGAGCAGGGTTCTGACTGAAGCTTTCTTT. It codes for CASSRSRVLTEAFF. This chain links TRBV7-9 with TRBJ1-1, with D maybe TRBD1 (5 bases). The germline CDR1 and CDR2 sequences are SEHNR and FQNEAQ (reference sequence). The CDR3 is 14 amino acids. Trimming shortened V by 5 bases and J by 5 bases, and 15 bases separated the two germline ends.

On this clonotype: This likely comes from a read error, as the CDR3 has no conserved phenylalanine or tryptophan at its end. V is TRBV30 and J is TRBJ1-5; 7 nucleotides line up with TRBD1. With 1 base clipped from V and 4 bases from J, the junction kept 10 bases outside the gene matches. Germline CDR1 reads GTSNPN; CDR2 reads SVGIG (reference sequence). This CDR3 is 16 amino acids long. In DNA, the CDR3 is TGTGCCTGGAGTGGCGCTCAGGGGGGTTGGAATCAGCCCCAGCATGTT. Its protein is CAWSGAQGGWNQPQHV.

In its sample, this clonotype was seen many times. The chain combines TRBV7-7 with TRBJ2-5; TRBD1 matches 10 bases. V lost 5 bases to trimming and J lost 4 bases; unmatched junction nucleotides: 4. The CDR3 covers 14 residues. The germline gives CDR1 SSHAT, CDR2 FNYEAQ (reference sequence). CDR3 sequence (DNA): TGTGCCAGCAGCCGAGACAGGGGGCTAGAGACCCAGTACTTC. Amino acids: CASSRDRGLETQYF.

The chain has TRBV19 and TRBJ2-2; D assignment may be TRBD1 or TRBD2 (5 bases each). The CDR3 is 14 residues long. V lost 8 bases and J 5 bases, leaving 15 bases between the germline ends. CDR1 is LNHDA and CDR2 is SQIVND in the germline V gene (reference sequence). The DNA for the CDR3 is TGTGCCAGTCTTGGTCGGGGCCGGACCGGGGAGCTGTTTTTT. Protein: CASLGRGRTGELFF.

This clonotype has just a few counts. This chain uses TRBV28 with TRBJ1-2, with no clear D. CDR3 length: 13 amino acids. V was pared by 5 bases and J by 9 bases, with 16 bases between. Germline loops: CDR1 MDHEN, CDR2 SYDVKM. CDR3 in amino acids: CASSPSDQRSYTF. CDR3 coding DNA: TGTGCCAGCAGTCCCTCTGACCAGAGGAGCTACACCTTC.

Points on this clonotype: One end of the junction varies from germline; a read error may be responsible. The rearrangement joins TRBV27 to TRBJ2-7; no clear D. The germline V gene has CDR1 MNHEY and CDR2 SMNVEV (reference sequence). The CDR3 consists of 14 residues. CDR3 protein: CACSKASSSYEQYF. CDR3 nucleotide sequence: TGTGCCTGCAGTAAGGCTTCCAGCTCCTACGAGCAGTACTTC.

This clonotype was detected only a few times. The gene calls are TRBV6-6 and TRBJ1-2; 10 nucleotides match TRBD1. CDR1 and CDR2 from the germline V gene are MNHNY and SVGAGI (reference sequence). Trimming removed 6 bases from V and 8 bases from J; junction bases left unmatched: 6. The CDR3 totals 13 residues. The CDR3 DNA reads TGTGCCAGCAGCGAGGACAGGGGGAGCGGCTACACCTTC. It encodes CASSEDRGSGYTF.

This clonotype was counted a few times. In DNA form, the CDR3 reads TGTGCCAGCAGCAAATTAGCGGGGGGCCTCTACGAGCAGTACTTC. Residues: CASSKLAGGLYEQYF. The rearrangement joins TRBV5-6 to TRBJ2-5; TRBD2 agrees at 10 bases. TRBJ2-7 explains the end of the DNA better; the J call may be wrong. CDR1 SGHDT and CDR2 YYEEEE come from the germline V gene. The length of the CDR3 is 15 residues.

The CDR3 here is CASSPSEDEQYF. The CDR3 DNA is TGCGCCAGCAGCCCGTCCGAGGACGAGCAGTACTTC. J is TRBJ2-5 and V is TRBV4-1, with D hard to call. The J call may be incorrect, as the DNA end agrees better with TRBJ2-7. This CDR3 has 12 amino acids. Per the germline V gene, CDR1 is MGHRA and CDR2 is YSYEKL.

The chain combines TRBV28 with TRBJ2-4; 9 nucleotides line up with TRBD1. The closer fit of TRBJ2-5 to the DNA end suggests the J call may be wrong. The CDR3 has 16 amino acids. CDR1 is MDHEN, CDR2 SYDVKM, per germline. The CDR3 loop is CASSSPGTGKFVTQYF. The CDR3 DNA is TGTGCCAGCAGTTCCCCCGGGACAGGGAAATTTGTGACCCAGTACTTC.

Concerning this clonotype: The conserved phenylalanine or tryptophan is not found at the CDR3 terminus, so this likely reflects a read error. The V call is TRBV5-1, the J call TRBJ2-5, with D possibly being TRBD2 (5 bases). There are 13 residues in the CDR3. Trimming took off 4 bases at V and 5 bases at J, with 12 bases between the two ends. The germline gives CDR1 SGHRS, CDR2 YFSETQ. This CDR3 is CASSPDSFETQYI. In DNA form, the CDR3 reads TGCGCCAGCAGCCCGGACTCGTTCGAGACCCAGTACATC.

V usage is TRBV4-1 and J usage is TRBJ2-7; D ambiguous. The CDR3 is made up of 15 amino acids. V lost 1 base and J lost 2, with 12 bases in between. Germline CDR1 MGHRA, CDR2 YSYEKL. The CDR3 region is CASSQGWGGTYEQYF. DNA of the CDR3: TGCGCCAGCAGCCAAGGTTGGGGTGGGACCTACGAGCAGTACTTC.

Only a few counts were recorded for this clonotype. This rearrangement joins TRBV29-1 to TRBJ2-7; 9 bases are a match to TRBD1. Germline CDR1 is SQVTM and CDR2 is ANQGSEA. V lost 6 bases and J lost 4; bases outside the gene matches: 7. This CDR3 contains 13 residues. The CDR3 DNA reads TGCAGCGTCAACAGGGGGCGGGGGTACGAGCAGTACTTC. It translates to CSVNRGRGYEQYF.

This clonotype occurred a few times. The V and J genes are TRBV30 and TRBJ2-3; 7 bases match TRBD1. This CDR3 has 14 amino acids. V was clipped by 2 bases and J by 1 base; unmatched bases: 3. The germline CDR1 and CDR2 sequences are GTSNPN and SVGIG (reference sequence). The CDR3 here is CAWSKGGGTDTQYF. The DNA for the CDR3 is TGTGCCTGGAGTAAAGGGGGCGGCACAGATACGCAGTATTTT. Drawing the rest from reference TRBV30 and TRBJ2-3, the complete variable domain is SQTIHQWPATLVQPVGSPLSLECTVEGTSNPNLYWYRQAAGRGLQLLFYSVGIGQISSEVPQNLSASRPQDRQFILSSKKLLLSDSGFYLCAWSKGGGTDTQYFGPGTRLTVL.

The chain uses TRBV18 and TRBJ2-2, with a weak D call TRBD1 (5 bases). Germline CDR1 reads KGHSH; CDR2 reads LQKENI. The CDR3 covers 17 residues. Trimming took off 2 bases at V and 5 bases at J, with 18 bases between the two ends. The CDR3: CASSPALQGARTGELFF. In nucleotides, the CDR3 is TGTGCCAGCTCACCAGCGCTACAAGGGGCACGTACCGGGGAGCTGTTTTTT.

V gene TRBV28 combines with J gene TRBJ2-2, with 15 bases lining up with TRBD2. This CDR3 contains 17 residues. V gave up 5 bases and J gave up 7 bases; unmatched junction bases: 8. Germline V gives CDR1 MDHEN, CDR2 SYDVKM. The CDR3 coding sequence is TGTGCCAGCAGTCCGAGGGGACTAGCGGGAGGAGGCGGGGAGCTGTTTTTT. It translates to CASSPRGLAGGGGELFF.

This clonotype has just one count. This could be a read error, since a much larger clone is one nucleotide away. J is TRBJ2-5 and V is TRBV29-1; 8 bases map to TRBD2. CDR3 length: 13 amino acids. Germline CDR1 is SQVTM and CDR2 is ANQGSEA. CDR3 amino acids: CSVKREGLETRYF. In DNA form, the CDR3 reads TGCAGCGTCAAACGGGAGGGCCTCGAGACCCGGTACTTC.

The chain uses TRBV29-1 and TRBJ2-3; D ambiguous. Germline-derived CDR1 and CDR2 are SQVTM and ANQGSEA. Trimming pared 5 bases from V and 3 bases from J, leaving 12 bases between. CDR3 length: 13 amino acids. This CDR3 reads CSVYGPLTDTQYF. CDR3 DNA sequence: TGCAGCGTTTACGGGCCCCTTACAGATACGCAGTATTTT.

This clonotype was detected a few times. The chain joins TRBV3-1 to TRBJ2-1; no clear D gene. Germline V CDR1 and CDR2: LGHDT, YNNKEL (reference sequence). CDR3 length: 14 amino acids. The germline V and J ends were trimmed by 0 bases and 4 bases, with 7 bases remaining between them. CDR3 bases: TGTGCCAGCAGCCAAGAGGGCAGGTACAATGAGCAGTTCTTC. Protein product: CASSQEGRYNEQFF.

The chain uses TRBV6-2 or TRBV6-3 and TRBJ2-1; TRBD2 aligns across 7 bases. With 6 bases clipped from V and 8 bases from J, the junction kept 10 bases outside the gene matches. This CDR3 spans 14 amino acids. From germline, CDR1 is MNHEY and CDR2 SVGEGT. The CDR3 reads CASSQGLVIDEQFF. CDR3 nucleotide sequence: TGTGCCAGCAGCCAAGGACTAGTCATAGATGAGCAGTTCTTC.

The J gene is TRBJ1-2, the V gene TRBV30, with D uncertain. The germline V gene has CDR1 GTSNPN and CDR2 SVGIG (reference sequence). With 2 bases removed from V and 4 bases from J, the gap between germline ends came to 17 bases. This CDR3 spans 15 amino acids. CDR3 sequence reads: CAWSRATLRFYGYTF. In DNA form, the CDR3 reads TGTGCCTGGAGTAGAGCGACATTGAGATTCTATGGCTACACCTTC.